A single sample gave rise to the 10 T cell receptor beta chains below, sequenced in a study of blood T cell repertoires in COVID-19. Generated by immunoSEQ multiplex PCR, the TCRdb table keeps only in-frame clones and is missing some. Among about 95,000 clones listed, 70% to 90% were seen once. Material for sequencing was peripheral blood. Receptors originate from a man aged 45-65 years with COVID-19, enrolled during active disease.

In DNA form, the CDR3 reads TGTGCCAGCAGTTTCGGCGGGTCTGAGCAGTTCTTC. It encodes CASSFGGSEQFF. The gene calls are TRBV12-3 or TRBV12-4 and TRBJ2-1; D perhaps matches TRBD2 (5 bases). V shed 3 bases and J shed 9 bases, with 9 bases lying between them. The CDR3 contains 12 residues.

This rearrangement joins TRBV7-6 to TRBJ1-1; 9 nucleotides align to TRBD1. Germline V lookup: CDR1 SGHVS, CDR2 FNYEAQ. V shed 5 bases, J shed 3 bases, and the junction held 7 bases outside the gene matches. The CDR3 totals 15 residues. The CDR3 region is CASSPVRTGDTEAFF. The CDR3 bases are TGTGCCAGCAGCCCCGTTAGGACAGGGGACACTGAAGCTTTCTTT.

CDR3 residues: CASSPMTGGKETQYF. The DNA for the CDR3 is TGTGCCAGCAGCCCGATGACAGGGGGCAAGGAGACCCAGTACTTC. This chain connects TRBV3-1 (or the pseudogene TRBV3-2) to TRBJ2-5; 10 positions match TRBD1. The CDR3 contains 15 residues. With 4 bases clipped from V and 5 bases from J, the junction kept 7 bases outside the gene matches. The germline V gene encodes CDR1 LGHDT and CDR2 YNNKEL (reference sequence).

The chain employs TRBV6-1 and TRBJ1-5; no clear D gene. This CDR3 is 16 amino acids long. CDR1 and CDR2 from the germline V gene are MNHNS and SASEGT. Deletions cut 6 bases from V and 6 bases from J, with 21 bases between. The CDR3 region is CASRENGVRRGQPQHF. The DNA for the CDR3 is TGTGCCAGCAGAGAAAACGGTGTCCGGCGGGGTCAGCCCCAGCATTTT.

The CDR3 DNA reads TGTGCCAGCAGCCAAGGCCCAGCGGGGCAGCCCCAGCATTTT. This gives the protein CASSQGPAGQPQHF. This chain links TRBV4-2 with TRBJ1-5; D uncertain. Trimming shortened V by 1 base and J by 7 bases, and 11 bases separated the two germline ends. The CDR3 sequence is 14 residues long. Germline V lookup: CDR1 LGHNA, CDR2 YNFKEQ.

The table lists this clone with a count of one. The chain joins TRBV19 to TRBJ2-7; 9 bases fit TRBD1. CDR1 and CDR2 from the germline V gene are LNHDA and SQIVND (reference sequence). The V and J ends lost 5 bases and 7 bases, in that order; junction bases with no gene match: 9. The CDR3 is made up of 14 amino acids. CDR3 in amino acids: CASSQPGQGGEQYF. The CDR3 DNA follows: TGTGCCAGTAGTCAACCGGGACAGGGAGGGGAGCAGTACTTC. The whole variable domain, filled in from reference TRBV19 and TRBJ2-7, reads DGGITQSPKYLFRKEGQNVTLSCEQNLNHDAMYWYRQDPGQGLRLIYYSQIVNDFQKGDIAEGYSVSREKKESFPLTVTSAQKNPTAFYLCASSQPGQGGEQYFGPGTRLTVT.

The rearrangement joins TRBV10-3 to TRBJ1-2, with 7 bases aligning to TRBD1. Unmatched junction bases numbered 4, after V lost 6 bases and J lost 0 bases. CDR3 length equals 14 residues. Germline assignment: CDR1 ENHRY and CDR2 SYGVKD. The chain's CDR3 is CAIRQGTPNYGYTF. In nucleotides, the CDR3 is TGTGCCATCAGACAGGGGACTCCTAACTATGGCTACACCTTC.

V is TRBV24-1 and J is TRBJ1-5; D unclear. The CDR3 loop spans 16 amino acids. From germline, CDR1 is KGHDR and CDR2 SFDVKD. The V and J ends lost 4 bases and 1 base respectively, with 13 bases between them. The CDR3 reads CATSDPGGESNQPQHF. As DNA, the CDR3 is TGTGCCACCAGTGACCCGGGTGGAGAGAGCAATCAGCCCCAGCATTTT.

This chain links TRBV19 with TRBJ2-7; 9 positions agree with TRBD1. V shed 0 bases and J 3 bases; nucleotides not matched to a gene: 6. The CDR3 consists of 16 residues. Germline V CDR1 and CDR2: LNHDA, SQIVND (reference sequence). In nucleotides, the CDR3 is TGTGCCAGTAGTATAGATCTCGACAGGGGGGGCTACGAGCAGTACTTC. Translated: CASSIDLDRGGYEQYF.

This clone has just one count. This chain joins TRBV11-2 and TRBJ1-5; 7 bases line up with TRBD1. The CDR3 is 16 amino acids. Germline trimming cut 5 bases from V and 4 bases from J; bases unmatched to any gene: 11. Germline assignment: CDR1 SGHAT and CDR2 FQNNGV. The CDR3 region is CASSPGVGGPNQPQHF. CDR3 in DNA: TGTGCCAGCAGCCCAGGGGTAGGGGGCCCTAATCAGCCCCAGCATTTT.